The 8 T cell receptor beta chains in this list originate from one sample, sequenced in a study of blood T cell repertoires in COVID-19. Data came from immunoSEQ multiplex PCR; TCRdb stores just in-frame clones and leaves some out. In the table there are 120,000 or so clones, around nine tenths of which are singletons. Sequencing was carried out using peripheral blood. The receptors shown here come from a woman aged 45-65 years with acute or convalescent COVID-19.

J is TRBJ1-6 and V is TRBV10-3; TRBD1 agrees at 10 bases. The V gene's germline CDR1 is ENHRY and CDR2 SYGVKD. This CDR3 is built from 18 residues. Germline trimming cut 3 bases from V and 5 bases from J; bases unmatched to any gene: 10. This CDR3 reads CAISERGTGEGDNSPLHF. The CDR3 DNA is TGTGCCATCAGTGAAAGGGGGACAGGGGAAGGGGATAATTCACCCCTCCACTTT.

The gene calls are TRBV18 and TRBJ1-2; TRBD1 matches 8 bases. Germline V gene lookup returns CDR1 KGHSH and CDR2 LQKENI. After removal of 3 bases from V and 6 bases from J, the junction contained 6 bases not matched to a gene. The CDR3 totals 14 residues. CDR3: CASSPGQAGDGYTF. CDR3 DNA: TGTGCCAGCTCACCGGGACAGGCTGGGGATGGCTACACCTTC.

This chain connects TRBV25-1 to TRBJ1-6, with 9 bases matching TRBD1. The CDR3 extends over 13 amino acids. V lost 8 bases to trimming and J lost 7 bases; unmatched junction nucleotides: 3. Germline V gene sequence: CDR1 MGHDK, CDR2 SYGVNS. The CDR3 DNA follows: TGTGCCAGCGGACAGGGGCTAAATTCACCCCTCCACTTT. Translation gives CASGQGLNSPLHF.

This clone occurred a few times. The CDR3 reads CASSLGVQNYGYTF. CDR3 DNA: TGTGCCAGCAGCTTGGGCGTCCAAAACTATGGCTACACCTTC. The chain recombines TRBV5-6 with TRBJ1-2; D remains ambiguous. The V end lost 0 bases, the J end lost 2 bases, and 8 bases lay between the germline ends. The CDR3 extends over 14 amino acids. Looked up from germline, CDR1 is SGHDT and CDR2 is YYEEEE.

The table lists this clone with a count of one. This sequence joins TRBV7-2 and TRBJ2-7; 14 bases fit TRBD2. Losses at the gene ends were 5 bases for V and 3 bases for J; bases not matched to a gene: 6. The germline gives CDR1 SGHTA, CDR2 FQGNSA. The CDR3 is 16 amino acids. The CDR3 nucleotides read TGTGCCAGCAGCCCCACCGGGACTAGCGGGAGCTACGAGCAGTACTTC. It translates to CASSPTGTSGSYEQYF.

This sequence joins TRBV24-1 and TRBJ2-7; 9 bases are shared with TRBD1. The germline CDR1 and CDR2 sequences are KGHDR and SFDVKD. The CDR3 runs 16 residues. Unmatched junction bases numbered 10, after V lost 4 bases and J lost 4 bases. CDR3 nucleotide sequence: TGTGCCACCAGTGACCCGACAGGGGGAAAGGGGTACGAGCAGTACTTC. The encoded protein is CATSDPTGGKGYEQYF.

Remarks on this clone: The sample has other DNA sequences that encode this CDR3 too. The chain carries TRBV7-9 and TRBJ2-5; 8 nucleotides match TRBD2. V trimming: 4 bases; J trimming: 2 bases; junction bases outside the gene matches: 3. The CDR3 covers 14 residues. Per the germline V gene, CDR1 is SEHNR and CDR2 is FQNEAQ (reference sequence). The CDR3 is CASSSIAGQETQYF. The CDR3 nucleotides are TGTGCCAGCAGCTCTATAGCGGGGCAAGAGACCCAGTACTTC. The full variable domain, rest sourced from reference TRBV7-9 and TRBJ2-5, is DTGVSQNPRHKITKRGQNVTFRCDPISEHNRLYWYRQTLGQGPEFLTYFQNEAQLEKSRLLSDRFSAERPKGSFSTLEIQRTEQGDSAMYLCASSSIAGQETQYFGPGTRLLVL.

V usage is TRBV3-1 (or the pseudogene TRBV3-2) and J usage is TRBJ1-1; 8 bases line up with TRBD1. Germline CDR1 reads LGHDT; CDR2 reads YNNKEL (reference sequence). V was clipped by 1 base and J by 6 bases; unmatched bases: 4. The CDR3 consists of 14 residues. CDR3 loop: CASSQGTGFAEAFF. In nucleotides, the CDR3 is TGTGCCAGCAGCCAAGGGACAGGGTTCGCTGAAGCTTTCTTT.